The clone carrying this T cell receptor (beta chain) was found a few times. Its specificity is unknown. Amplification by 5'RACE using constant-segment primers produced TCR alpha and TCR beta cDNA libraries that carried sample barcodes and UMIs. TCRdb fed the 5' RACE reads into MiXCR, producing one record per CDR3 protein. The sample lists roughly 350,000 distinct CDR3 sequences; 25% to 30% were seen once. V was cut by 0 bases and J by 2 bases, with 10 bases left in between. Germline V gene lookup returns CDR1 DFQATT and CDR2 SNEGSKA (reference sequence). This CDR3 region has 14 residues. This record comes from a study of T-cell memory formation after mild COVID-19. About the study: TCR clusters mostly belonged to single donors. General study results and limits: Clonal second-wave expansions that peaked on day 37 had unconfirmed SARS-CoV-2 specificity. Contracting CD4+ clones were located mainly in CM and EM, and CD8+ clones in EMRA.

The source material was PBMCs or a T cell subset sorted from them (not recorded which). The chain carries TRBV20-1 and TRBJ1-2; tentatively, D is TRBD1 (5 bases). The receptor was isolated from an adult woman who had mild COVID-19 (a few samples of this study predate the infection). Cell type and time point are not known. CDR3 protein: CSAREAGKNYGYTF. CDR3 sequence (DNA): TGCAGTGCTAGAGAAGCAGGGAAGAACTATGGCTACACCTTC.